This TCR beta chain comes out of a study of blood T cell repertoires in COVID-19. Germline CDR1 is LNHDA and CDR2 is SQIVND (reference sequence). The CDR3 length is 13 residues. The ends lost 10 bases at V and 5 bases at J; junction bases unmatched: 8. Clones were sequenced by immunoSEQ multiplex PCR, and TCRdb holds only the in-frame ones, with some missing. Here the sample spans approximately 230,000 clones, around nine tenths being singletons. Sequencing was carried out using peripheral blood. The chain carries TRBV19 and TRBJ1-2; 9 bases match TRBD1. The source is a woman aged 40 to 49 who had recovered from COVID-19. The CDR3 bases are TGTGCCACCGGGGGACAGGGTTATTATGGCTACACCTTC. Encoded protein: CATGGQGYYGYTF.